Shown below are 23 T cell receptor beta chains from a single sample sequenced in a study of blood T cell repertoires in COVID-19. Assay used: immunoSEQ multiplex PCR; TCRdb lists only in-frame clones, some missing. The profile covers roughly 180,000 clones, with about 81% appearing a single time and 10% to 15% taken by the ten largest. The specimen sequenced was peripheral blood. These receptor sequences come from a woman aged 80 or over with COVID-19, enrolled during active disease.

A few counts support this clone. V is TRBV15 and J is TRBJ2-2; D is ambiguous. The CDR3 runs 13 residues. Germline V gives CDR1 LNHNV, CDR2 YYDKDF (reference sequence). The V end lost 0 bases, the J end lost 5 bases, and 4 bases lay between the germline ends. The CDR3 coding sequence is TGTGCCACCAGCAGAGATAGTACCGGGGAGCTGTTTTTT. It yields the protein CATSRDSTGELFF. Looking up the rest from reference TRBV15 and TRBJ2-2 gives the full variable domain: DAMVIQNPRYQVTQFGKPVTLSCSQTLNHNVMYWYQQKSSQAPKLLFHYYDKDFNNEADTPDNFQSRRPNTSFCFLDIRSPGLGDTAMYLCATSRDSTGELFFGEGSRLTVL.

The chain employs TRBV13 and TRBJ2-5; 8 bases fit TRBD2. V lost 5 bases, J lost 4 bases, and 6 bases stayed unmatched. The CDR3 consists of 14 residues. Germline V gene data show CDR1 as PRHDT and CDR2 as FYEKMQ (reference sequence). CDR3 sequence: CASSPGLGSETQYF. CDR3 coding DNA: TGTGCCAGCAGCCCGGGACTAGGCTCAGAGACCCAGTACTTC.

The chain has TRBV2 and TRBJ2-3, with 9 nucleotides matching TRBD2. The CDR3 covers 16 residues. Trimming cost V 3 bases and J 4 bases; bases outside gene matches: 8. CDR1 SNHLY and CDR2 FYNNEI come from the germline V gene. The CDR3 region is CASSEPSGEVSDTQYF. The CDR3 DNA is TGTGCCAGCAGTGAGCCTAGCGGGGAGGTTTCAGATACGCAGTATTTT.

CDR3: CASSISQGAREQYF. DNA for the CDR3: TGTGCCAGTAGTATAAGCCAGGGGGCGCGCGAGCAGTACTTC. J is TRBJ2-7 and V is TRBV19, with 8 bases fitting TRBD1. The CDR3 contains 14 residues. CDR1 and CDR2 from the germline V gene are LNHDA and SQIVND (reference sequence). J lost 6 bases, V lost 2 bases, and 6 bases had no gene match. Filled out from reference TRBV19 and TRBJ2-7, the complete variable domain reads DGGITQSPKYLFRKEGQNVTLSCEQNLNHDAMYWYRQDPGQGLRLIYYSQIVNDFQKGDIAEGYSVSREKKESFPLTVTSAQKNPTAFYLCASSISQGAREQYFGPGTRLTVT.

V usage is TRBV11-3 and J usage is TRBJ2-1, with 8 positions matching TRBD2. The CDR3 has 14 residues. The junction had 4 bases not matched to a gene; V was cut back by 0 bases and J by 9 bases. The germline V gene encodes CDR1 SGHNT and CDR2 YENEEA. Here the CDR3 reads CASSLDRGGSEQFF. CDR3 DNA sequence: TGTGCCAGCAGCTTAGATCGGGGGGGCAGTGAGCAGTTCTTC.

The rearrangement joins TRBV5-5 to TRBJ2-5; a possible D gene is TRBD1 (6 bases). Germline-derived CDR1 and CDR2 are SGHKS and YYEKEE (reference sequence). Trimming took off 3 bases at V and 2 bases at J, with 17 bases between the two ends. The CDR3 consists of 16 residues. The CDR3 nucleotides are TGTGCCAGCAGCTCGGGACAAAATTACTTACAAGAGACCCAGTACTTC. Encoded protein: CASSSGQNYLQETQYF.

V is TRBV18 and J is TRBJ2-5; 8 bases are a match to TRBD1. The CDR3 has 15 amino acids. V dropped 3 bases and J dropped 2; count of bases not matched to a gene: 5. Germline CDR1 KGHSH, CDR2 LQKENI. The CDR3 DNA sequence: TGTGCCAGCTCACCCCCGGGGACAGGTCAAGAGACCCAGTACTTC. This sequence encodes CASSPPGTGQETQYF.

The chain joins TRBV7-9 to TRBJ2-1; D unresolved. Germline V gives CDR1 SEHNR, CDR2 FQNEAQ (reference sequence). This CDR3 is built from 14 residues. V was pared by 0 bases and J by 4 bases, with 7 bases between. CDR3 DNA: TGTGCCAGCAGCTTAGCCGGTCGGTACAATGAGCAGTTCTTC. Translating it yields CASSLAGRYNEQFF.

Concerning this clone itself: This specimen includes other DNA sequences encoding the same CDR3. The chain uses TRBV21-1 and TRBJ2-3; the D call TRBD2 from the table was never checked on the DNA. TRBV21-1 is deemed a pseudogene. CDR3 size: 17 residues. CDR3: CASSLSGTSGSTDTQYF. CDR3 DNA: TGTGCCAGCAGCTTGTCCGGGACTAGCGGGAGCACGGATACGCAGTATTTT.

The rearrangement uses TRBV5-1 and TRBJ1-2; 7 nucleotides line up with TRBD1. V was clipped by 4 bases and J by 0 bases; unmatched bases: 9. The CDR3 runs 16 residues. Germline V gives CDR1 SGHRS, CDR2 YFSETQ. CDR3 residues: CASSAHQGEANYGYTF. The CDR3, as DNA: TGCGCCAGCAGCGCGCATCAGGGGGAAGCTAACTATGGCTACACCTTC.

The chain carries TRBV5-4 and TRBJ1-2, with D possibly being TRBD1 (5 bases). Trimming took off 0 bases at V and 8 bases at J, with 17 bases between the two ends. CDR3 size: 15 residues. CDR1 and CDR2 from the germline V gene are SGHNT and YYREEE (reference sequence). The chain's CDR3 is CASSLDGVGGRGYTF. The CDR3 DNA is TGTGCCAGCAGCTTGGACGGTGTCGGGGGTCGGGGCTACACCTTC.

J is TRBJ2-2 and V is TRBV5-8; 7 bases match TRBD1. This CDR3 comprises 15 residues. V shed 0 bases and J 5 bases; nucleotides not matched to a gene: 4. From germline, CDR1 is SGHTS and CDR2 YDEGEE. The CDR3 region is CASSLVQGETGELFF. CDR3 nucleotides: TGTGCCAGCAGCTTGGTTCAGGGGGAGACCGGGGAGCTGTTTTTT.

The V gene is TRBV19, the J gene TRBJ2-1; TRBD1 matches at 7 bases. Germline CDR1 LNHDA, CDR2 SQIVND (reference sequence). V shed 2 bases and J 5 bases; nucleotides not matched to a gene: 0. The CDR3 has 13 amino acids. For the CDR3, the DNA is TGTGCCAGTAGTATAAGGGGGCACAATGAGCAGTTCTTC. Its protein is CASSIRGHNEQFF.

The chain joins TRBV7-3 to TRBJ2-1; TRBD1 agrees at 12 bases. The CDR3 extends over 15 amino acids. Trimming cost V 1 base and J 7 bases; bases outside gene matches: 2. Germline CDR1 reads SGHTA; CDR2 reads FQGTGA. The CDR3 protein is CASSLMGQGANEQFF. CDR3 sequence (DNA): TGTGCCAGCAGCTTAATGGGACAGGGGGCGAATGAGCAGTTCTTC.

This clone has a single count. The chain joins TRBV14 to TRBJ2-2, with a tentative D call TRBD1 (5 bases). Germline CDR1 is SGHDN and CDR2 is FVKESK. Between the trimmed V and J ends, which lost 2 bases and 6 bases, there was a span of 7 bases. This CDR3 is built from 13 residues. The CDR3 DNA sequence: TGTGCCAGCAGCCAATCGACAGCCGGGGAGCTGTTTTTT. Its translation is CASSQSTAGELFF.

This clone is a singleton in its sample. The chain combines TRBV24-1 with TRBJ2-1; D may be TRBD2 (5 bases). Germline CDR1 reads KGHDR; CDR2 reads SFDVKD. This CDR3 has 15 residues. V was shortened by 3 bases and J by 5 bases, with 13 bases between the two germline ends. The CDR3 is CATSDPVRDDNEQFF. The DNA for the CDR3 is TGTGCCACCAGTGATCCGGTCCGGGATGACAATGAGCAGTTCTTC.

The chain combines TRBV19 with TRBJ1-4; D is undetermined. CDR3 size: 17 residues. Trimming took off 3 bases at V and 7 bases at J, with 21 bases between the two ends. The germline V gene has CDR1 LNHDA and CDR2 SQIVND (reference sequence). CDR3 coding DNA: TGTGCCAGTAGTATCCCCCTCGCCGGCATCGGGGTTGAAAAACTGTTTTTT. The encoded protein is CASSIPLAGIGVEKLFF.

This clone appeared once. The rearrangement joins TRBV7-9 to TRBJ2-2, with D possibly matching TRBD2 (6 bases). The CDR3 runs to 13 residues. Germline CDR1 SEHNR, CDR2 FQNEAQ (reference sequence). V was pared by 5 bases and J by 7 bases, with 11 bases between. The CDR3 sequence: CASSRKGGGELFF. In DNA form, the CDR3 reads TGTGCCAGCAGCCGAAAGGGAGGCGGGGAGCTGTTTTTT.

The CDR3 sequence is CASSYQGGGSPLHF. In DNA form, the CDR3 reads TGTGCCAGCAGTTACCAGGGTGGCGGTTCACCCCTCCACTTT. The chain has TRBV6-5 and TRBJ1-6; weak D call: TRBD1 (5 bases). V was pared by 2 bases and J by 9 bases, with 11 bases between. The germline V gene encodes CDR1 MNHEY and CDR2 SVGAGI. The CDR3 is 14 residues long.

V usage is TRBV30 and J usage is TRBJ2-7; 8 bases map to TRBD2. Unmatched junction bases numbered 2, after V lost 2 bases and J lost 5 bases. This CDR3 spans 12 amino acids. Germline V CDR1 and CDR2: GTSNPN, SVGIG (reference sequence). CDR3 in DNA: TGTGCCTGGAGTCCGGGGGGGGACGAGCAGTACTTC. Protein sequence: CAWSPGGDEQYF.

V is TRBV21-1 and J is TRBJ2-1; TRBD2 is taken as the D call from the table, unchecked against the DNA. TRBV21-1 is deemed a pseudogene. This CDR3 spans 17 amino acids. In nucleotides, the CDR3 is TGTGCCAGCAGCAAAGCGGCTAGCGGGGGTCTTTACAATGAGCAGTTCTTC. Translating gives CASSKAASGGLYNEQFF.

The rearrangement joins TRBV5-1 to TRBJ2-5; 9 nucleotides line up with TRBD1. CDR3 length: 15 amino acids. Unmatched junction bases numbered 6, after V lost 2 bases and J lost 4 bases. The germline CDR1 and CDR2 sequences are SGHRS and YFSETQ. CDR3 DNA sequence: TGCGCCAGCAGCTTTGGACAGGGGCCGGGAGAGACCCAGTACTTC. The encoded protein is CASSFGQGPGETQYF.

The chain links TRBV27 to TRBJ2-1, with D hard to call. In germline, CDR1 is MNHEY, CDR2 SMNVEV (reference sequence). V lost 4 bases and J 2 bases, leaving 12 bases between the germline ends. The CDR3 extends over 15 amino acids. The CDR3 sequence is CASSSSSPAYNEQFF. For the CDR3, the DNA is TGTGCCAGCAGTTCTTCAAGTCCGGCCTACAATGAGCAGTTCTTC.